This T cell receptor beta chain stems from a study of cytotoxic CD8 clonotypes in ibrutinib-treated CLL. Turning to the study itself: In all, approximately ten patients were relapsed/refractory, some 14 were treatment-naive and approximately 17 were IGHV unmutated.

Sequencing used immunoSEQ multiplex PCR; TCRdb keeps in-frame clones, though not all of them. Of around 33,000 clones listed, roughly two thirds are singletons. V lost 10 bases to trimming and J lost 3 bases, with 21 bases between them. The germline gives CDR1 SGHVS, CDR2 FQNEAQ. The length of the CDR3 is 16 residues. The source was PBMCs, collected before ibrutinib treatment. This chain links TRBV7-8 with TRBJ2-2; D unclear. The receptor comes from a human donor with chronic lymphocytic leukemia. In DNA form, the CDR3 reads TGTGCCATCGTGGATTTTAGGGAACGAGACACCGGGGAGCTGTTTTTT. Its translation: CAIVDFRERDTGELFF.